These T cell receptor beta chains were read from a single sample in a study of cytomegalovirus exposure and HLA in healthy donors. Using immunoSEQ multiplex PCR, the repertoire was profiled, and TCRdb retains in-frame clones only, with some absent. Of 150,000 to 200,000 clones listed, about 90% are singletons. The sequenced sample was PBMCs. Receptors originate from a man between 18 and 29 years old in good health and CMV-seropositive. Both conserved end residues are part of each CDR3. D genes are given only for firm matches. Not all rows give a size; the values are once, few, many and, for expanded clones, a class.

v_call: TRBV9
cdr3_length: 13
d_call: .
clone_size: .
j_call: TRBJ2-2
cdr3_nt: TGTGCCAGCAAGACAGCCGGAACCGGGGAGCTGTTTTTT
cdr3_aa: CASKTAGTGELFF

v_call: TRBV5-1
cdr3_length: 15
d_call: TRBD2
clone_size: .
j_call: TRBJ2-1
cdr3_nt: TGCGCCAGCAGCCCGGTTGCTAGCGGGAATAATGAGCAGTTCTTC
cdr3_aa: CASSPVASGNNEQFF

v_call: TRBV30
cdr3_length: 12
d_call: .
clone_size: .
j_call: TRBJ2-7
cdr3_nt: TGTGCCTGGAGTGTTTCAGGATACGAGCAGTACTTC
cdr3_aa: CAWSVSGYEQYF

v_call: TRBV12-5
cdr3_length: 16
d_call: TRBD2
clone_size: .
j_call: TRBJ2-7
cdr3_nt: TGTGCTAGTGCCACGACTAGCGGGTTTGTATCCTACGAGCAGTACTTC
cdr3_aa: CASATTSGFVSYEQYF

v_call: TRBV5-1
cdr3_length: 12
d_call: .
clone_size: few
j_call: TRBJ2-7
cdr3_nt: TGCGCCAGCAGTCTTGACAGGAACGAGCAGTACTTC
cdr3_aa: CASSLDRNEQYF

v_call: TRBV7-3
cdr3_length: 18
d_call: TRBD2
clone_size: .
j_call: TRBJ2-2
cdr3_nt: TGTGCCAGCAGCCCAATTCCAGCTAGCGGGAGAAGTACCGGGGAGCTGTTTTTT
cdr3_aa: CASSPIPASGRSTGELFF

v_call: TRBV6-1
cdr3_length: 16
d_call: TRBD2
clone_size: .
j_call: TRBJ2-1
cdr3_nt: TGTGCCAGCAGTGAACGGGTCGGGAGGGCCTACAATGAGCAGTTCTTC
cdr3_aa: CASSERVGRAYNEQFF

v_call: TRBV7-9
cdr3_length: 14
d_call: .
clone_size: few
j_call: TRBJ2-3
cdr3_nt: TGTGCCAGCTGCCTAGGGACTAGCACAGATACGCAGTATTTT
cdr3_aa: CASCLGTSTDTQYF

v_call: TRBV6-1
cdr3_length: 12
d_call: .
clone_size: .
j_call: TRBJ1-5
cdr3_nt: TGTGCCAGCGGAACAGGGCAGCAGCCCCAGCATTTT
cdr3_aa: CASGTGQQPQHF

v_call: TRBV6-1
cdr3_length: 14
d_call: TRBD2
clone_size: .
j_call: TRBJ2-5
cdr3_nt: TGTGCCAGCAGTTTAGCGGGATTGGGGGAGACCCAGTACTTC
cdr3_aa: CASSLAGLGETQYF

v_call: TRBV19
cdr3_length: 14
d_call: .
clone_size: .
j_call: TRBJ1-1
cdr3_nt: TGTGCCAGTAGTACCGGGATGTTAGACACTGAAGCTTTCTTT
cdr3_aa: CASSTGMLDTEAFF

v_call: TRBV7-3
cdr3_length: 14
d_call: .
clone_size: .
j_call: TRBJ2-1
cdr3_nt: TGTGCCAGCAGCTTAGTTACTCCAGGGCATGAGCAGTTCTTC
cdr3_aa: CASSLVTPGHEQFF

v_call: TRBV7-7
cdr3_length: 15
d_call: TRBD2
clone_size: .
j_call: TRBJ2-1
cdr3_nt: TGTGCTAGCAGCTTACAACGGGAGGGAGGGTATGAGCAGTTCTTC
cdr3_aa: CASSLQREGGYEQFF

v_call: TRBV20-1
cdr3_length: 11
d_call: .
clone_size: .
j_call: TRBJ2-7
cdr3_nt: TGCAGTGCCCCAGACACTTACGAGCAGTACTTC
cdr3_aa: CSAPDTYEQYF